One sample yielded the 15 T cell receptor beta chains listed below, sequenced in a study of vaccination and CD4 T cells after COVID-19. The sample's treatment: approximately nine-day PBMC culture with coronavirus spike peptide pools or control peptides (ViraFEST assay). The Oncomine TCR Beta short-read assay was applied to DNA of cultured CD4+ T cells. A single record per CDR3 protein comes from TCRdb applying MiXCR to the PCR reads. The sample lists about 20,000 distinct CDR3 sequences, approximately 50% occurring once. The antigens of these receptors remain unknown. The sample comprised CD4+ T cells from blood, cultured in vitro. These receptors all come from a human donor who had recovered from COVID-19.

This clonotype occurred once. This chain joins TRBV20-1 and TRBJ2-3; D might be TRBD2 (6 bases). The CDR3 length is 14 residues. With 3 bases removed from V and 2 bases from J, the gap between germline ends came to 12 bases. CDR1 is DFQATT and CDR2 is SNEGSKA in the germline V gene (reference sequence). CDR3: CSASPARDTDTQYF. In DNA, the CDR3 is TGCAGTGCTAGTCCGGCGCGGGACACAGATACGCAGTATTTT.

The chain links TRBV2 to TRBJ2-1; D may be TRBD2 (6 bases). The CDR3 covers 13 residues. V was cut by 5 bases and J by 9 bases, with 14 bases left in between. CDR1 and CDR2 from the germline V gene are SNHLY and FYNNEI. This CDR3 reads CASSPGLKREQFF. In DNA, the CDR3 is TGTGCCAGCAGTCCGGGACTCAAGCGTGAGCAGTTCTTC.

The V and J genes are TRBV27 and TRBJ1-1; 9 bases are shared with TRBD1. V lost 6 bases and J lost 1; bases outside the gene matches: 6. The germline V gene encodes CDR1 MNHEY and CDR2 SMNVEV (reference sequence). The CDR3 extends over 15 amino acids. The DNA for the CDR3 is TGTGCCAGCAGGCCAACAGGGGGCTCGAACACTGAAGCTTTCTTT. This gives the protein CASRPTGGSNTEAFF.

The CDR3 loop is CASSLPGLHNEQFF. The CDR3 DNA reads as TGTGCCAGTAGTCTTCCCGGGCTGCACAATGAGCAGTTCTTC. The chain combines TRBV19 with TRBJ2-1; D ambiguous. This CDR3 contains 14 residues. From germline, CDR1 is LNHDA and CDR2 SQIVND (reference sequence). Trimming took 5 bases from V and 5 from J, leaving 13 bases between them. The variable domain in full, with the rest retrieved from reference TRBV19 and TRBJ2-1, is DGGITQSPKYLFRKEGQNVTLSCEQNLNHDAMYWYRQDPGQGLRLIYYSQIVNDFQKGDIAEGYSVSREKKESFPLTVTSAQKNPTAFYLCASSLPGLHNEQFFGPGTRLTVL.

The chain couples TRBV6-1 to TRBJ1-2, with D maybe TRBD1 (5 bases). Germline V lookup: CDR1 MNHNS, CDR2 SASEGT. The CDR3 consists of 14 residues. Trimming removed 5 bases at V and 2 bases at J, with 12 bases between. The CDR3 sequence is CASSHRSGNYGYTF. The CDR3 DNA reads TGTGCCAGCAGTCACAGGTCCGGGAACTATGGCTACACCTTC.

The chain couples TRBV30 to TRBJ1-6; 7 bases line up with TRBD1. This CDR3 spans 14 amino acids. V shed 3 bases, J shed 7 bases, and the junction held 6 bases outside the gene matches. Per the germline V gene, CDR1 is GTSNPN and CDR2 is SVGIG (reference sequence). DNA for the CDR3: TGTGCCTGGAGGGTAGGGACAGCAAATTCACCCCTCCACTTT. It translates to CAWRVGTANSPLHF.

This clonotype was seen a handful of times. V usage is TRBV20-1 and J usage is TRBJ1-1; D gene ambiguous. CDR1 is DFQATT and CDR2 is SNEGSKA in the germline V gene (reference sequence). The CDR3 contains 14 residues. Trimming took off 0 bases at V and 4 bases at J, with 12 bases between the two ends. CDR3 nucleotides: TGCAGTGCTAGAGATCGATTGGTGCGCACTGAAGCTTTCTTT. It codes for CSARDRLVRTEAFF.

The chain carries TRBV24-1 and TRBJ2-3; no reliable D call. CDR3 length equals 14 residues. V was pared by 2 bases and J by 1 base, with 6 bases between. Germline CDR1 reads KGHDR; CDR2 reads SFDVKD. The CDR3 region has the DNA TGTGCCACCAGTGATTCATACCGCACAGATACGCAGTATTTT. Translated, it gives CATSDSYRTDTQYF.

Remarks on this clonotype: Germline is not matched at one junction end, which may reflect a read error. The chain uses TRBV7-2 and TRBJ2-3; 7 bases align to TRBD2. CDR1 is SGHTA and CDR2 is FQGNSA in the germline V gene. This CDR3 has 15 amino acids. As DNA, the CDR3 is TGCGCCAGCAGCTTAGTGAGCGGGGGCACAGATACGCAGTATTTT. This codes for CASSLVSGGTDTQYF.

This chain connects TRBV2 to TRBJ2-7, with TRBD2 matching 9 bases. This CDR3 has 15 amino acids. J lost 5 bases, V lost 3 bases, and 8 bases had no gene match. Germline V lookup: CDR1 SNHLY, CDR2 FYNNEI. CDR3: CASSDRRTSANEQYF. The CDR3 bases are TGTGCCAGCAGTGACCGTCGGACTAGCGCCAACGAGCAGTACTTC.

V is TRBV7-7 and J is TRBJ2-1, with 7 bases that match TRBD1. CDR3 length equals 15 residues. Germline lookup yields CDR1 SSHAT and CDR2 FNYEAQ (reference sequence). The ends lost 5 bases at V and 0 bases at J; junction bases unmatched: 4. In DNA, the CDR3 is TGTGCCAGCAGCCGACAGGGAAGCTCCTACAATGAGCAGTTCTTC. Residues: CASSRQGSSYNEQFF. The full variable domain, completed using reference TRBV7-7 and TRBJ2-1, is GAGVSQSPRYKVTKRGQDVTLRCDPISSHATLYWYQQALGQGPEFLTYFNYEAQPDKSGLPSDRFSAERPEGSISTLTIQRTEQRDSAMYRCASSRQGSSYNEQFFGPGTRLTVL.

The V gene is TRBV12-3 or TRBV12-4, the J gene TRBJ2-7; the match to TRBD2 covers 11 bases. The CDR3 runs 15 residues. After removal of 5 bases from V and 7 bases from J, the junction contained 10 bases not matched to a gene. CDR3 sequence reads: CASSRLAGGPSEQYF. The DNA for the CDR3 is TGTGCCAGCAGTCGCTTAGCGGGGGGGCCGAGTGAGCAGTACTTC.

This clonotype was picked up one time. The chain employs TRBV4-3 and TRBJ1-5, with a tentative D call TRBD1 (5 bases). V was shortened by 0 bases and J by 2 bases, with 5 bases between the two germline ends. Germline V gives CDR1 LGHNA, CDR2 YSLEER. The CDR3 spans 14 residues. The CDR3 sequence is CASSQEQGNQPQHF. Here the CDR3 DNA reads TGCGCCAGCAGCCAAGAACAGGGCAATCAGCCCCAGCATTTT.

This clonotype was picked up a small number of times. The chain is built from TRBV7-9 and TRBJ1-2; the match to TRBD1 covers 10 bases. The CDR3 consists of 14 residues. The J segment lost 7 bases and the V segment lost 3 bases, leaving 5 bases of the junction unmatched. Germline V CDR1 and CDR2: SEHNR, FQNEAQ (reference sequence). The CDR3 sequence: CASSFRGTGVGYTF. The CDR3 DNA reads as TGTGCCAGCAGCTTTAGGGGGACAGGGGTTGGCTACACCTTC.

The chain joins TRBV5-4 to TRBJ1-5; D is perhaps TRBD1 (5 bases). CDR1 SGHNT and CDR2 YYREEE come from the germline V gene (reference sequence). The CDR3 is 14 amino acids. Deletions cut 3 bases from V and 1 base from J, with 8 bases between. The CDR3 coding sequence is TGTGCCAGCAGCTCCCGGGGGAGCAATCAGCCCCAGCATTTT. Translation gives CASSSRGSNQPQHF.